This T cell receptor beta chain came from a study of cytomegalovirus exposure and HLA in healthy donors. Overall study findings and caveats: According to the study, roughly 160 TCR beta chains were cytomegalovirus-associated. Later on, analysis showed that most CMV-associated TCR beta chains appeared to be HLA-restricted. High specificity and sensitivity for cytomegalovirus status were reported for the classifier.

PCR primers comprised 60 Vbeta and 13 Jbeta primers. Clones were sequenced by immunoSEQ multiplex PCR, and TCRdb holds only the in-frame ones, with some missing. The data contain roughly 180,000 clones, about four fifths of them singletons. Remarks on this clone: What it binds is unknown.

The CDR3 spans 14 residues. V was cut by 2 bases and J by 1 base, with 8 bases left in between. The germline V gene encodes CDR1 SEHNR and CDR2 FQNEAQ (reference sequence). The V and J genes are TRBV7-9 and TRBJ1-1, with a weak D call TRBD1 (5 bases). The sample was PBMCs. This receptor was obtained from a boy aged 10-17 years in good health and CMV-seronegative. CDR3 nucleotides: TGTGCCAGCAGCTTAATAGGGGAGAACACTGAAGCTTTCTTT. This sequence encodes CASSLIGENTEAFF.